Each of the 10 T cell receptor beta chains below was sequenced from the same sample in a study of T cell responses to AZD1222 COVID-19 vaccine. Repertoires were generated with immunoSEQ multiplex PCR, while TCRdb's copy carries only in-frame clones and drops some. This table has about 100,000 clones, 85% to 90% appearing once. The source material was peripheral blood, sampled on day 0 of AZD1222 vaccination. The receptors come from an adult in good health.

The chain links TRBV12-3 or TRBV12-4 to TRBJ2-1; 8 bases align to TRBD2. V trimming: 7 bases; J trimming: 7 bases; junction bases outside the gene matches: 6. The CDR3 spans 13 residues. CDR3 sequence: CASTLTSVNEQFF. CDR3 sequence (DNA): TGTGCCAGCACTTTGACTAGCGTGAATGAGCAGTTCTTC.

This sequence joins TRBV6-1 and TRBJ2-1; D perhaps matches TRBD1 (6 bases). The ends were cut back, 3 bases at V and 1 base at J, with 10 bases in the middle. This CDR3 is 15 amino acids long. Looked up from germline, CDR1 is MNHNS and CDR2 is SASEGT. The CDR3 is CASSEWQGSYNEQFF. CDR3 in DNA: TGTGCCAGCAGTGAGTGGCAGGGGTCCTACAATGAGCAGTTCTTC.

The chain joins TRBV11-2 to TRBJ2-3; no reliable D call. The ends were cut back, 6 bases at V and 2 bases at J, with 9 bases in the middle. The CDR3 is 13 residues long. CDR1 and CDR2 from the germline V gene are SGHAT and FQNNGV. The CDR3 DNA reads TGTGCCAGCAGAAGACCCCTCACAGATACGCAGTATTTT. Its translation: CASRRPLTDTQYF.

The CDR3 region has the DNA TGTGCCAGCAGTTTGTGGACTAGCGGGAACAATGAGCAGTTCTTC. Translating it yields CASSLWTSGNNEQFF. The chain has TRBV28 and TRBJ2-1, with 12 positions matching TRBD2. The V and J ends lost 3 bases and 5 bases, in that order; junction bases with no gene match: 2. The CDR3 is made up of 15 amino acids. Per the germline V gene, CDR1 is MDHEN and CDR2 is SYDVKM.

The chain has TRBV7-3 and TRBJ2-1, with TRBD2 identical over 11 bases. From germline, CDR1 is SGHTA and CDR2 FQGTGA. CDR3 length: 15 residues. V lost 5 bases, J lost 9 bases, and 9 bases stayed unmatched. The CDR3 protein is CASSPGLAGGGEQFF. CDR3 coding DNA: TGTGCCAGCAGCCCGGGGCTAGCGGGGGGCGGTGAGCAGTTCTTC.

This chain joins TRBV5-1 and TRBJ2-5, with no clear D. CDR1 is SGHRS and CDR2 is YFSETQ in the germline V gene. The V and J ends lost 8 bases and 1 base respectively, with 18 bases between them. CDR3 length: 15 residues. Written as DNA, the CDR3 is TGCGCCAGTAACGAGAACGGCCCGTTCCAAGAGACCCAGTACTTC. Translated: CASNENGPFQETQYF.

The CDR3 DNA is TGTGCCAGCAGCTTAAGCGGGCCCGGTTACAATGAGCAGTTCTTC. This sequence encodes CASSLSGPGYNEQFF. V is TRBV7-3 and J is TRBJ2-1; D may be TRBD2 (5 bases). The germline CDR1 and CDR2 sequences are SGHTA and FQGTGA. The CDR3 consists of 15 residues. Trimming cost V 1 base and J 4 bases, with 11 bases left between them.

This rearrangement joins TRBV7-8 to TRBJ1-2, with D unresolved. Germline CDR1 reads SGHVS; CDR2 reads FQNEAQ. With 1 base removed from V and 0 bases from J, the gap between germline ends came to 12 bases. This CDR3 is 16 amino acids long. CDR3 nucleotides: TGTGCCAGCAGCTTAGGGGCTCGGCGAACTAACTATGGCTACACCTTC. It specifies CASSLGARRTNYGYTF. Full variable domain (missing parts from reference TRBV7-8 and TRBJ1-2): GAGVSQSPRYKVAKRGQDVALRCDPISGHVSLFWYQQALGQGPEFLTYFQNEAQLDKSGLPSDRFFAERPEGSVSTLKIQRTQQEDSAVYLCASSLGARRTNYGYTFGSGTRLTVV.

This clone was seen only a few times. CDR3: CASISGRGLEAFF. CDR3 coding DNA: TGTGCCAGCATCTCGGGTCGGGGACTTGAAGCTTTCTTT. The chain is built from TRBV6-5 and TRBJ1-1, with D perhaps TRBD1 (5 bases). This CDR3 comprises 13 residues. V was cut by 7 bases and J by 7 bases, with 16 bases left in between. The V gene's germline CDR1 is MNHEY and CDR2 SVGAGI.

The table lists this clone with a count of one. The rearrangement links TRBV3-1 (or the pseudogene TRBV3-2) to TRBJ1-1, with TRBD1 matching over 7 bases. V lost 3 bases and J lost 10; bases outside the gene matches: 8. The CDR3 is 13 amino acids. The V gene's germline CDR1 is LGHDT and CDR2 YNNKEL (reference sequence). Here the CDR3 DNA reads TGTGCCAGCAGCCACGCGAGACAGGGCGGAGCTTTCTTT. Translating it yields CASSHARQGGAFF.